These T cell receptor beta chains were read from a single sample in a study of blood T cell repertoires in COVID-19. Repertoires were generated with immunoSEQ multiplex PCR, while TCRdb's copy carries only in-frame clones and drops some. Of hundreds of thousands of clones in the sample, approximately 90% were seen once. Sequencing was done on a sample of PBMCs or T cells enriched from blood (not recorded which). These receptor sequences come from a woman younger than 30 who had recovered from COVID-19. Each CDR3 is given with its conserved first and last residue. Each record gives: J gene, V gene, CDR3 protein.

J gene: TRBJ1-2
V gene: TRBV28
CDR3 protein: CASSLPTGNYGYTF

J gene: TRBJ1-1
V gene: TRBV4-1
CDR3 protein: CASSQGQGVNTEAFF

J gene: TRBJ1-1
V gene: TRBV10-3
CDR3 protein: CAISEVSVMNTEAFF

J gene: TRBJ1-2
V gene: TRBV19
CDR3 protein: CASSPGQGAFIYGYTF

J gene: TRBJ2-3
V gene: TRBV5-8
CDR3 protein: CATETSAFGGQYF

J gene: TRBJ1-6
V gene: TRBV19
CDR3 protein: CASSIIQGDSPLHF

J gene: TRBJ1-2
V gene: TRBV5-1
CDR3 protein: CASSLTSGGPLMTYTF

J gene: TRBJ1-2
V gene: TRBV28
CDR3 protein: CASTGTGGIGYGYTF

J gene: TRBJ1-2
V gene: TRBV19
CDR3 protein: CASSRSGGYGYTF

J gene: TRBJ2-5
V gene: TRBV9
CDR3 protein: CASSGMTGGVGTQYF

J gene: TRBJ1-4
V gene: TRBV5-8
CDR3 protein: CASSLGRGLVDEKLFF

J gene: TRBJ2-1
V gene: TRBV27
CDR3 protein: CASSPLGVQGYNEQFF

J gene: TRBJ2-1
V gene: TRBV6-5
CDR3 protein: CASSFVTGGSYEQFF

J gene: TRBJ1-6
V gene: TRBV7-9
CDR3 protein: CASSLRTGTNSPLHF

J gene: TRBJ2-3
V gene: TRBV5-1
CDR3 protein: CASHSTDTQYF

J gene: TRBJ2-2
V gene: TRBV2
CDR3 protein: CASIGEGTGELFF

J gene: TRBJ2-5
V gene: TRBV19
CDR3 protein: CASSIRAGPQETQYF

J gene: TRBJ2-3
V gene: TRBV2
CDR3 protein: CASSEDSFYSTDTQYF

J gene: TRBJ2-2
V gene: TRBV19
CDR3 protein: CASSPTGTSGANTGELFF

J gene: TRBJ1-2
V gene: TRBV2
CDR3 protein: CASSEQEAFLTDGYTF

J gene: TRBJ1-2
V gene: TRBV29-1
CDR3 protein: CSVELVGHGNGYTF